This note documents a single TCR beta chain sequence. Antigen: not known. Amplification used 60 Vbeta primers and 13 Jbeta primers. Method: immunoSEQ multiplex PCR; TCRdb's copy keeps in-frame clones and lacks some. The data hold around 200,000 clones, with approximately 85% observed a single time. This sample is drawn from a study of cytomegalovirus exposure and HLA in healthy donors. Whole-study findings and limits: A later analysis, which compared TCR beta chains of equal frequency, found the HLA-associated ones more clonally expanded. It was assumed in the presence/absence analyses that sequencing depth was roughly uniform across donors. The productive fraction for most TCR beta V segments was about 87% or about 30% in an earlier analysis.

The CDR3 consists of 14 residues. CDR1 and CDR2 from the germline V gene are SEHNR and FQNEAQ (reference sequence). The V end lost 0 bases, the J end lost 3 bases, and 9 bases lay between the germline ends. Sequenced: PBMCs. The source of this sequence is a woman in her fifties or sixties in good health and CMV-seronegative. V usage is TRBV7-9 and J usage is TRBJ2-7; tentatively, D is TRBD2 (6 bases). As DNA, the CDR3 is TGTGCCAGCAGCTTAGCGGATAGCGGCTACGAGCAGTACTTC. Translated, it gives CASSLADSGYEQYF.